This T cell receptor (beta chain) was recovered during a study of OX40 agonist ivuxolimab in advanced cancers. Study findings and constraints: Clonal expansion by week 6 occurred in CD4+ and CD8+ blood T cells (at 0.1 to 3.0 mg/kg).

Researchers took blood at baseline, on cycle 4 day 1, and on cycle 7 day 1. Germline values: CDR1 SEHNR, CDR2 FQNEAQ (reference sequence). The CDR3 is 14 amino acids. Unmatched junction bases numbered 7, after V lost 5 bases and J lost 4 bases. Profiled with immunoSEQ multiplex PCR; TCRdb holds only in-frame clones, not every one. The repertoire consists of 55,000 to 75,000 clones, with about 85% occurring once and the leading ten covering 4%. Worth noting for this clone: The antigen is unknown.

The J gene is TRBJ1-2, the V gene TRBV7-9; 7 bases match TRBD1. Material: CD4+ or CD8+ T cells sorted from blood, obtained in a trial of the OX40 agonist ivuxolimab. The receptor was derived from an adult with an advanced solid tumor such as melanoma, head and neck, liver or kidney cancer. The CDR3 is CASSPKGQLYGYTF. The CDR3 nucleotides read TGTGCCAGCAGCCCGAAGGGACAGCTCTATGGCTACACCTTC.